This section outlines one T cell receptor (beta chain) sequence together with its context. The data are from a study of blood T cell repertoires in COVID-19. V lost 0 bases, J lost 4 bases, and 4 bases stayed unmatched. This CDR3 has 15 residues. Germline V gene lookup returns CDR1 SGHRS and CDR2 YFSETQ. Authors' analysis steps: Using reference gene primer amplification, nucleated cell counts were estimated. TCRdb's copy holds only in-frame clones and misses some; the assay was immunoSEQ multiplex PCR. That table is the source of V, J and clone size, and D and trimming were worked out from the DNA. This table has 150,000 to 200,000 clones, more than 70% appearing once.

The rearrangement uses TRBV5-1 and TRBJ2-1; TRBD1 matches at 7 bases. This sequence originates from a man aged 50 to 60 with active or convalescent COVID-19. The sample taken for sequencing was peripheral blood. This CDR3 reads CASSLEGQEYNEQFF. CDR3 coding DNA: TGCGCCAGCAGCTTGGAAGGACAGGAGTACAATGAGCAGTTCTTC.